This T cell receptor (beta chain) was sequenced for a study of siplizumab effects on memory and regulatory T cells (dated by TCRdb to about 2019). About the investigation overall: The study looked at the effect of siplizumab, an anti-CD2 antibody, on alloreactive T-cell subsets in allogeneic mixed lymphocyte reactions made from human PBMCs.

V has 0 bases trimmed and J has 4 bases trimmed; junction bases matching no gene number 0. The germline V gene gives CDR1 as LGHNT and CDR2 as FRNRAP. Reading from cysteine to phenylalanine, the CDR3 counts 15 amino acids. Of the read, only the CDR3 DNA is kept; its 45 bases are in frame from base 1. Receptor amplification or capture employed the immunoSEQ multiplex PCR assay. Roughly 10^5 TCR templates per sample were assayed on the deep sequencing platform. Genomic DNA extracted from sorted T cells was used for TCRbeta CDR3 sequencing. In the original analysis: The R programming language was used for clonal analysis of TCRbeta CDR3 data. Alloreactive CD4+ and CD8+ clones were identified by comparing unstimulated samples to CFSE-low samples taken after the reaction. By matching sequences to the repertoires of sorted unstimulated Treg and non-Treg cells, each alloreactive CD4+ clone was assigned a regulatory or non-regulatory origin. Entries here come from immuneACCESS through TCRdb and include only in-frame sequences with V and J called. Some clones fail to appear in such tables; in the studies checked, an unresolved V gene covers under half of the shortfall, and the cause of the remainder is unknown. The V and J calls and clone size come from that table; D and trimming were worked out from the DNA. For this sample the table gives about 100,000 clones, of which approximately 91% were detected only once. The ten largest account for about 0.15% of the sample.

Sorted unstimulated T cells and proliferating T cells recovered from mixed lymphocyte reactions underwent TCRbeta CDR3 sequencing. Fresh whole blood from over 8 HLA-typed healthy donors was used to isolate PBMCs. The full study reports these points: For roughly 80-96% of proliferating CD4+ or CD8+ clones, no naive or memory phenotype could be assigned. Among mappable alloreactive CD4+ clones, the Treg-derived fraction averaged nearly 70% with siplizumab versus roughly 30% in control reactions. Because sequences below about 10^-5 frequency were poorly captured, only a minor fraction of alloreactive clones could be mapped to unstimulated subsets. Compared with memory T cells, unstimulated naive T cells appeared more diverse, and naive cells seemed to make a substantial contribution to the alloresponse. No functional confirmation was obtained for the suppressive function of proliferating Tregs from siplizumab cultures. The cumulative frequency of alloreactive sequences traceable to unstimulated CD4+ memory T cells was significantly reduced by siplizumab.

On this clone itself: Its antigen is not yet known. Base-call qualities are not available, and no considerably larger clone is one nucleotide away.

The sequence derives from a human donor in good health. The sequence links TRBV12-5 to TRBJ1-4, with TRBD1 identical over 9 junction bases. The sample comprised CD4+ T cells sorted from blood. The CDR3 region has the sequence CASGLVTGGNEKLFF. The nucleotides read TGTGCTAGTGGTTTGGTGACAGGGGGTAATGAAAAACTGTTTTTT.